The subject of this entry is one T cell receptor (beta chain). Its cognate antigen is unknown. These data belong to a study of shared clonotypes between healthy human individuals. Study conclusions and caveats: Lower generation probabilities were found for non-shared clonotypes than for those shared by all four donors. Clonotypes that were shared across a handful of donors made up 4.5% to 5% of naive CD4 clonotypes.

Profiling relied on immunoSEQ multiplex PCR, and the TCRdb table lists in-frame clones only, not all of them. Of about 1.5 million clones detected, around 97% appear once; the ten largest clones hold about 1%. The CDR3 has 16 residues. V shed 5 bases and J 7 bases; nucleotides not matched to a gene: 8. CDR1 is SEHNR, CDR2 FQNEAQ, per germline (reference sequence). Sequenced sample: naive CD4+ T cells sorted from blood. The subset was: CD45RA+ positively selected. The TCR comes from a man aged 25-45 years in good health. The chain is built from TRBV7-9 and TRBJ2-1; 13 nucleotides line up with TRBD2. CDR3 in amino acids: CASSTRTSGSGNEQFF. In DNA form, the CDR3 reads TGTGCCAGCAGCACACGGACTAGCGGGAGTGGGAATGAGCAGTTCTTC.